This T cell receptor beta chain emerged from a study of T cell repertoires in cytomegalovirus infection (dated by TCRdb to between 2019 and 2020). For the study in its entirety: Because public TCR beta signatures pointed to carriage of CMV infection together with the matching HLA type, the HLA type of each donor mattered for the analysis. On the study overall, not on this receptor specifically: In both this cohort and an independent roughly 350-donor cohort, the cumulative frequency of public TCR beta family members distinguished carriers of CMV infection plus the relevant HLA type. The ex vivo response was dominated by HLA-C-restricted CMV-specific TCR beta clonotypes, which also provided the single most frequent clonotype in two of eight donors.

Sequencing used an Illumina HiSeq 1500. TCRdb passed the public sequencing reads through fastp at Q25 and MiXCR, retaining productive beta sequences. CDR3 protein duplicates are merged, each entry listing the most common genes and DNA. This sample is represented by under 300,000 distinct CDR3 sequences; about 17% of them were singletons. The leading ten clones occupy around 47% of the sample. This clonotype was seen ten or more times. Its antigen specificity is not known. Within one base of it there is no much larger clone, and no base qualities were kept. This receptor was identified in a human donor in good health (CMV status not recorded). Some clones in this sample may be carry-over from other donors' samples. Specimen: CD8+ T cells from PBMCs.

The encoded CDR3 is CASSRTGDQPQHF. The nucleotides read TGTGCCAGCAGCCGAACAGGGGATCAGCCCCAGCATTTT. Recombination joined TRBV7-2 with TRBJ1-5; 7 junctional bases match TRBD1. V has 5 bases trimmed and J has 5 bases trimmed; junction bases matching no gene number 3. Counted from cysteine to phenylalanine, this CDR3 has 13 amino acids. The kept DNA is CDR3 alone, 39 bases in frame from the first base. CDR1 and CDR2 are read off the germline V gene as SGHTA and FQGNSA.